Following are 6 T cell receptor beta chains from one sample sequenced in a study of blood T cell repertoires in COVID-19. TCRdb's copy holds only in-frame clones and misses some; the assay was immunoSEQ multiplex PCR. The table has about 210,000 clones, approximately 88% seen once. The sequenced material came from PBMCs or T cells enriched from blood (not recorded which). Source of these receptors: a woman aged 40 to 50 with acute COVID-19.

The rearrangement links TRBV28 to TRBJ2-7, with D possibly being TRBD2 (7 bases). CDR3 length equals 16 residues. Looked up from germline, CDR1 is MDHEN and CDR2 is SYDVKM. V was cut by 2 bases and J by 9 bases, with 23 bases left in between. CDR3 amino acids: CASSLGTAGAQGRQYV. Here the CDR3 DNA reads TGTGCCAGCAGTTTAGGGACGGCGGGAGCACAGGGTCGGCAGTACGTC.

The gene calls are TRBV19 and TRBJ1-2, with D tentatively TRBD1 (5 bases). This CDR3 region has 14 residues. V dropped 0 bases and J dropped 4 bases, with 9 bases sitting between them. CDR1 and CDR2 (germline): LNHDA, SQIVND (reference sequence). CDR3 region: CASSIEGEGYGYTF. The DNA of the CDR3 is TGTGCCAGTAGTATAGAAGGGGAGGGCTATGGCTACACCTTC.

The rearrangement uses TRBV4-3 and TRBJ1-2; D call uncertain. The CDR3 covers 13 residues. Germline lookup yields CDR1 LGHNA and CDR2 YSLEER. The germline V and J ends were trimmed by 5 bases and 7 bases, with 14 bases remaining between them. The CDR3, as DNA: TGCGCCAGCAGCTTACGAGGTATCGCTGGCTACACCTTC. As protein: CASSLRGIAGYTF.

The gene calls are TRBV27 and TRBJ1-2, with 7 bases aligning to TRBD1. Per the germline V gene, CDR1 is MNHEY and CDR2 is SMNVEV (reference sequence). The CDR3 sequence is 13 residues long. The V and J ends lost 5 bases and 3 bases, in that order; junction bases with no gene match: 3. In nucleotides, the CDR3 is TGTGCCAGCAGTCCCCAGGGGGACTATGGCTACACCTTC. Protein sequence: CASSPQGDYGYTF.

The V call is TRBV30, the J call TRBJ1-1, with TRBD1 identical over 7 bases. Per the germline V gene, CDR1 is GTSNPN and CDR2 is SVGIG (reference sequence). The CDR3 loop spans 11 amino acids. V shed 8 bases, J shed 10 bases, and the junction held 10 bases outside the gene matches. CDR3 nucleotides: TGTGCCCTTCGGACAGGCGGAGTAGCTTTCTTT. This codes for CALRTGGVAFF.

The V and J genes are TRBV19 and TRBJ1-2, with D perhaps TRBD1 (6 bases). Trimming took off 9 bases at V and 7 bases at J, with 24 bases between the two ends. Germline V CDR1 and CDR2: LNHDA, SQIVND (reference sequence). This CDR3 has 15 amino acids. The CDR3 is CASLPGAVESGGYTF. The CDR3 DNA reads as TGTGCCAGCCTACCAGGGGCAGTCGAAAGTGGTGGCTACACCTTC.